These T cell receptor beta chains were read from a single sample in a study of Graves' ophthalmopathy and Graves' hyperthyroidism. From the multiplex PCR reads, TCRdb called clonotypes with MiXCR, one entry per CDR3 protein. The sample lists a few hundred thousand distinct CDR3 sequences; roughly 21% were seen once. Sequences were obtained from peripheral blood. The receptor set was obtained from a woman aged 45-65 years with Graves' ophthalmopathy. CDR3s include the opening cysteine and the closing phenylalanine or tryptophan. A D gene is named only where the DNA matches it firmly. Size is omitted from some rows. Given values are once, few, many or a class for expanded clones.

abundance: many
j_gene: TRBJ2-7
d_gene: TRBD2
v_gene: TRBV5-1
CDR3aa: CASSSGLAGTYEQYF
CDR3nt: TGCGCCAGCAGCTCGGGACTAGCGGGCACCTACGAGCAGTACTTC

abundance: many
j_gene: TRBJ2-7
d_gene: NA
v_gene: TRBV20-1
CDR3aa: CSARRGRQTGWGEQYF
CDR3nt: TGCAGTGCTAGAAGGGGCCGGCAAACAGGGTGGGGCGAGCAGTACTTC

abundance: NA
j_gene: TRBJ1-1
d_gene: TRBD1
v_gene: TRBV6-1
CDR3aa: CASSEYRTGVNTEAFF
CDR3nt: TGTGCCAGCAGTGAATACAGGACAGGGGTGAACACTGAAGCTTTCTTT

abundance: NA
j_gene: TRBJ2-5
d_gene: NA
v_gene: TRBV20-1
CDR3aa: CSARSRETQYF
CDR3nt: TGCAGTGCTAGAAGTAGAGAGACCCAGTACTTC

abundance: many
j_gene: TRBJ2-3
d_gene: TRBD2
v_gene: TRBV24-1
CDR3aa: CATSDFGAGPDTQYF
CDR3nt: TGTGCCACCAGTGATTTTGGAGCGGGGCCAGATACGCAGTATTTT

abundance: many
j_gene: TRBJ1-1
d_gene: NA
v_gene: TRBV7-9
CDR3aa: CASSSRTRQPTEAFF
CDR3nt: TGTGCCAGCAGCTCTCGAACCCGACAGCCCACTGAAGCTTTCTTT

abundance: many
j_gene: TRBJ1-5
d_gene: NA
v_gene: TRBV19
CDR3aa: CASSIATGNQPQHF
CDR3nt: TGTGCCAGTAGTATAGCAACAGGCAATCAGCCCCAGCATTTT

abundance: NA
j_gene: TRBJ1-5
d_gene: NA
v_gene: TRBV6-2/TRBV6-3
CDR3aa: CASKSSNQPQHF
CDR3nt: TGTGCCAGCAAGTCCAGCAATCAGCCCCAGCATTTT

abundance: many
j_gene: TRBJ2-5
d_gene: TRBD1
v_gene: TRBV5-1
CDR3aa: CASSVGTGSGGTQYF
CDR3nt: TGCGCCAGCAGCGTTGGGACAGGGAGCGGCGGGACCCAGTACTTC

abundance: NA
j_gene: TRBJ2-2
d_gene: NA
v_gene: TRBV10-1
CDR3aa: CASSERRGSTGELFF
CDR3nt: TGCGCCAGCAGTGAGAGGAGGGGGAGCACCGGGGAGCTGTTTTTT

abundance: NA
j_gene: TRBJ2-5
d_gene: TRBD2
v_gene: TRBV7-2
CDR3aa: CASSFLAEETQYF
CDR3nt: TGTGCCAGCAGCTTTCTAGCGGAAGAGACCCAGTACTTC

abundance: many
j_gene: TRBJ1-5
d_gene: NA
v_gene: TRBV28
CDR3aa: CASSLRYQPQHF
CDR3nt: TGTGCCAGCAGTTTAAGGTATCAGCCCCAGCATTTT

abundance: NA
j_gene: TRBJ2-7
d_gene: NA
v_gene: TRBV20-1
CDR3aa: CSAVRGTSAPDF
CDR3nt: TGCAGTGCCGTCCGGGGGACCTCCGCCCCGGACTTC

abundance: many
j_gene: TRBJ1-5
d_gene: TRBD1
v_gene: TRBV6-1
CDR3aa: CASSGPTGLGNQPQHF
CDR3nt: TGTGCCAGCAGTGGCCCGACAGGGTTGGGAAATCAGCCCCAGCATTTT

abundance: many
j_gene: TRBJ2-7
d_gene: NA
v_gene: TRBV20-1
CDR3aa: CSASQGRGYEQYF
CDR3nt: TGCAGTGCTTCGCAAGGAAGAGGCTACGAGCAGTACTTC

abundance: many
j_gene: TRBJ1-2
d_gene: NA
v_gene: TRBV30
CDR3aa: CAWIVPWASGGYTF
CDR3nt: TGTGCCTGGATAGTCCCTTGGGCTAGCGGTGGCTACACCTTC

abundance: NA
j_gene: TRBJ2-7
d_gene: NA
v_gene: TRBV12-3/TRBV12-4
CDR3aa: CASTASSYEQYF
CDR3nt: TGTGCCAGCACCGCTAGCTCCTACGAGCAGTACTTC

abundance: many
j_gene: TRBJ1-5
d_gene: NA
v_gene: TRBV20-1
CDR3aa: CSAGGGWSNQPQHF
CDR3nt: TGCAGTGCCGGAGGCGGGTGGAGCAATCAGCCCCAGCATTTT

abundance: NA
j_gene: TRBJ1-5
d_gene: NA
v_gene: TRBV4-1
CDR3aa: CASSQDPPAGGNSNQPQHF
CDR3nt: TGCGCCAGCAGCCAAGATCCGCCGGCGGGGGGGAATAGCAATCAGCCCCAGCATTTT

abundance: many
j_gene: TRBJ1-3
d_gene: NA
v_gene: TRBV6-1
CDR3aa: CASHPGPISGNTIYF
CDR3nt: TGTGCCAGCCACCCGGGACCTATTTCTGGAAACACCATATATTTT

abundance: NA
j_gene: TRBJ1-1
d_gene: TRBD1
v_gene: TRBV9
CDR3aa: CASSQRTGRPEAFF
CDR3nt: TGTGCCAGCAGCCAAAGGACAGGGCGCCCTGAAGCATTCTTT

abundance: many
j_gene: TRBJ1-2
d_gene: NA
v_gene: TRBV13
CDR3aa: CASSLAQARGYTF
CDR3nt: TGTGCCAGCAGCTTAGCCCAAGCGCGTGGCTACACCTTC